This T cell receptor (beta chain) came from a study of PD-1 and CTLA-4 blockade in melanoma. Clones were read by immunoSEQ multiplex PCR, and TCRdb kept only the in-frame ones, dropping some. The sample includes 23,000 or so clones, around 88% of them seen just once. Trimming pared 5 bases from V and 1 base from J, leaving 9 bases between. CDR3 length: 14 residues. CDR1 and CDR2 (germline): MNHEY, SVGAGI. The rearrangement links TRBV6-5 to TRBJ1-3, with a weak D call TRBD1 (5 bases). The origin of this receptor is a human donor with melanoma. The source material was CD8+ T cells from peripheral blood, sampled before anti-PD-1 treatment. In DNA form, the CDR3 reads TGTGCCAGCAGTCACCAGGGATCTGGAAACACCATATATTTT. Translation gives CASSHQGSGNTIYF.